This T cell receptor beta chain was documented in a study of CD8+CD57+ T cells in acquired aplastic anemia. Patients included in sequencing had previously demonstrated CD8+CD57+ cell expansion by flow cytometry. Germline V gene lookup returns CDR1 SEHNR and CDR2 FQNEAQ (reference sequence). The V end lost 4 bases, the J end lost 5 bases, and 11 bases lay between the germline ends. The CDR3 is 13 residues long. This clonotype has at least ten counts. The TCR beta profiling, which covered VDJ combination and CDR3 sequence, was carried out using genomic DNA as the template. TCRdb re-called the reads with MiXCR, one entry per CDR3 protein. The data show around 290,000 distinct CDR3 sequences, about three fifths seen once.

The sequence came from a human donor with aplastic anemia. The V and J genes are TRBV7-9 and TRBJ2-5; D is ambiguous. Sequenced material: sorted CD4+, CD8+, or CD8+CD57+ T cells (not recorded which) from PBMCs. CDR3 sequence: CASSSRGGETQYF. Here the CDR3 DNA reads TGTGCCAGCAGCTCACGAGGTGGGGAGACCCAGTACTTC.